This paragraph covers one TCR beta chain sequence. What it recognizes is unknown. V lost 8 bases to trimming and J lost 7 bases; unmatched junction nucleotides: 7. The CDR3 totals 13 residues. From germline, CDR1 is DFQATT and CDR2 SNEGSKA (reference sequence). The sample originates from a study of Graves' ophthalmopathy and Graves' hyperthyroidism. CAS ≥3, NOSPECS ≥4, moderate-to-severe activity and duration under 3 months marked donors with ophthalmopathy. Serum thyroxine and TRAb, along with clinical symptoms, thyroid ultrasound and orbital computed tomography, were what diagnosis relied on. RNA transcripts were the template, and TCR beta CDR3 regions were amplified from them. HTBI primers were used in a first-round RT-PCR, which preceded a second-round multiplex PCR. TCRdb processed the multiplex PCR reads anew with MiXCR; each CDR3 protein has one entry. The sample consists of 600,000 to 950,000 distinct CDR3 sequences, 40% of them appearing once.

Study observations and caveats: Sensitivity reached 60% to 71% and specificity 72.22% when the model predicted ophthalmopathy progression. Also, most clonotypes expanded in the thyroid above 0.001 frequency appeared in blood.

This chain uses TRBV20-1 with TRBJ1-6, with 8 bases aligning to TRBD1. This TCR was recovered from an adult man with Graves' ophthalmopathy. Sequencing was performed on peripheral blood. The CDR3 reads CSTTGGWNSPLHF. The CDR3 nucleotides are TGCAGTACCACAGGGGGATGGAATTCACCCCTCCACTTT.